In this sample, the clone carrying this T cell receptor beta chain turned up a few times. Its antigen is unknown. The data originate from a study of cytomegalovirus exposure and HLA in healthy donors. Looking at the study overall: Genotyping of about 400 donors showed that over 65% belonged to the Caucasian-associated ancestry cluster. Broader study findings: Relative to the approximately 670-donor mean, N-insertions were reportedly fewer in an Asian-associated ancestry cluster in a later analysis. Earlier analysis yielded a pattern in which most TCR beta V segments were productive about 87% or about 30% of the time.

Germline loops: CDR1 MRHNA, CDR2 SNTAGT. Trimming took 4 bases from V and 4 from J, leaving 7 bases between them. The CDR3 is 13 amino acids. Both 60 Vbeta primers and 13 Jbeta primers went into the PCR. Produced via immunoSEQ multiplex PCR; TCRdb's table is partial and in-frame only. The table has 110,000 or so clones, 70% to 80% seen once; the top ten hold 5% to 5.5%. The rearrangement uses TRBV6-4 and TRBJ2-2, with D perhaps matching TRBD2 (5 bases). This sequence was found in a woman aged 25 to 45 in good health and CMV-seropositive. The sample taken for sequencing was PBMCs. The CDR3 DNA reads as TGTGCCAGCAGTGCCGGAGGCACCGGGGAGCTGTTTTTT. It is translated as CASSAGGTGELFF.